This TCR beta chain came from a study of immune cell composition in non-small cell lung cancer. Study conclusions and caveats: Around 80% of squamous and about 31% of adenocarcinoma cases had tumour-associated clones >0.5%. No significant correlation existed between pack-years smoked and tumour clonality. Squamous lung tumours showed higher top 10 clone scores and clonality than adenocarcinomas.

The V gene lost 6 bases and the J gene lost 9 bases, with 11 bases spanning the gap. Germline V gene data show CDR1 as MNHGY and CDR2 as SVAAGI. This CDR3 contains 11 residues. As regards this clone: The antigen is unknown.

Libraries were prepared by immunoSEQ multiplex PCR; TCRdb keeps only in-frame clonotypes and omits some of them. Among fewer than 4,500 clones listed, almost 70% were seen once. The chain employs TRBV6-9 and TRBJ1-2; D possibly corresponds to TRBD1 (6 bases). Sequenced: lung tumor tissue. The receptor was isolated from a human donor with non-small cell lung cancer. The CDR3 sequence: CASREQGRYTF. The CDR3, as DNA: TGTGCCAGCAGAGAACAGGGCCGCTACACCTTC.